A selection of T cell receptor beta chains follows, all from one sample in a study of OX40 agonist ivuxolimab in advanced cancers. Produced via immunoSEQ multiplex PCR; TCRdb's table is partial and in-frame only. The sample lists about 42,000 clones; roughly four fifths were seen once. This sample comprised CD4+ or CD8+ T cells sorted from blood, obtained in a trial of the OX40 agonist ivuxolimab. These receptors came from an adult with an advanced solid tumor such as melanoma, head and neck, liver or kidney cancer. CDR3s include the opening cysteine and the closing phenylalanine or tryptophan. D genes are given only for firm matches. Size tells how often a clone was seen (once, few, many) or the class of an expanded clone, and some rows leave it out.

D: -; V: TRBV30; size: -; J: TRBJ2-7; CDR3: CAWSRGSSSSYEQYF; DNA: TGTGCCTGGAGTAGAGGTTCGAGTAGCTCCTACGAGCAGTACTTC
D: TRBD2; V: TRBV29-1; size: -; J: TRBJ2-1; CDR3: CSAQGLAASYNEQFF; DNA: TGCAGCGCTCAGGGACTAGCGGCCTCCTACAATGAGCAGTTCTTC
D: -; V: TRBV5-4; size: -; J: TRBJ1-1; CDR3: CASSLQASNTEAFF; DNA: TGTGCCAGCAGCTTACAGGCCTCGAACACTGAAGCTTTCTTT
D: -; V: TRBV6-5; size: -; J: TRBJ2-5; CDR3: CASNRPQETQYF; DNA: TGTGCCAGCAACCGACCCCAAGAGACCCAGTACTTC
D: TRBD2; V: TRBV7-2; size: -; J: TRBJ2-3; CDR3: CASSLGGTSLKGNTQYF; DNA: TGTGCCAGCAGCTTAGGAGGGACTAGCTTGAAAGGAAATACGCAGTATTTT
D: TRBD2; V: TRBV5-4; size: -; J: TRBJ2-3; CDR3: CASSLDGGLAPLPSTDTQYF; DNA: TGTGCCAGCAGCTTGGACGGCGGACTAGCACCATTGCCTAGCACAGATACGCAGTATTTT
D: TRBD1; V: TRBV6-1; size: -; J: TRBJ1-5; CDR3: CASSGYRGYQPQHF; DNA: TGTGCCAGCAGTGGTTACAGGGGGTATCAGCCCCAGCATTTT
D: TRBD1; V: TRBV7-9; size: -; J: TRBJ1-5; CDR3: CASSSGTGVNQPQHF; DNA: TGTGCCAGCAGCTCCGGGACAGGGGTCAATCAGCCCCAGCATTTT
D: TRBD1; V: TRBV15; size: -; J: TRBJ1-5; CDR3: CATSRGRGGQKDQPQHF; DNA: TGTGCCACCAGCAGAGGACGGGGGGGACAGAAGGATCAGCCCCAGCATTTT
D: TRBD2; V: TRBV5-4; size: -; J: TRBJ2-3; CDR3: CASSRDVREATDTQYF; DNA: TGTGCCAGCAGCCGCGATGTGCGGGAGGCGACAGATACGCAGTATTTT
D: TRBD2; V: TRBV5-1; size: -; J: TRBJ2-1; CDR3: CASSQTGTSGSAEQFF; DNA: TGCGCCAGCAGCCAGACCGGGACTAGCGGGAGCGCTGAGCAGTTCTTC
D: -; V: TRBV7-8; size: -; J: TRBJ2-7; CDR3: CASSLLGGTYEQYF; DNA: TGTGCCAGCAGCTTACTGGGCGGAACCTACGAGCAGTACTTC
D: -; V: TRBV7-6; size: once; J: TRBJ1-1; CDR3: CASSLMIGVTNTEAFF; DNA: TGTGCCAGCAGCTTAATGATAGGGGTGACGAACACTGAAGCTTTCTTT
D: -; V: TRBV5-1; size: -; J: TRBJ1-1; CDR3: CASSLEGGDGSEAFF; DNA: TGCGCCAGCAGCTTGGAAGGGGGGGACGGGTCTGAAGCTTTCTTT
D: -; V: TRBV7-2; size: -; J: TRBJ2-7; CDR3: CASSFRVQTYEQYF; DNA: TGTGCCAGCAGCTTTAGGGTTCAGACCTACGAGCAGTACTTC
D: -; V: TRBV7-6; size: -; J: TRBJ2-3; CDR3: CASSLDPPGTDTQYF; DNA: TGTGCCAGCAGCCTCGACCCCCCTGGGACAGATACGCAGTATTTT
D: TRBD1; V: TRBV18; size: -; J: TRBJ1-4; CDR3: CASSPPMGTGSGEKLFF; DNA: TGTGCCAGCTCACCACCTATGGGGACAGGGTCAGGAGAAAAACTGTTTTTT
D: -; V: TRBV4-3; size: -; J: TRBJ2-7; CDR3: CASSLGSSYEQYF; DNA: TGCGCCAGCAGCCTGGGGAGTTCCTACGAGCAGTACTTC
D: -; V: TRBV11-3; size: -; J: TRBJ2-2; CDR3: CASSLDRGFGVGELFF; DNA: TGTGCCAGCAGCTTAGATCGAGGGTTTGGAGTCGGGGAGCTGTTTTTT
D: TRBD2; V: TRBV7-9; size: -; J: TRBJ2-3; CDR3: CASSFSGSGDTQYF; DNA: TGTGCCAGCAGTTTTAGCGGGAGTGGGGATACGCAGTATTTT
D: -; V: TRBV4-1; size: few; J: TRBJ1-1; CDR3: CASSQEARNTEAFF; DNA: TGCGCCAGCAGCCAAGAAGCAAGAAACACTGAAGCTTTCTTT
D: -; V: TRBV18; size: -; J: TRBJ2-3; CDR3: CASSPREVVMDTQYF; DNA: TGTGCCAGCTCACCACGGGAGGTAGTCATGGATACGCAGTATTTT
D: -; V: TRBV6-5; size: -; J: TRBJ1-2; CDR3: CASSYQNGYTF; DNA: TGTGCCAGCAGTTACCAGAATGGCTACACCTTC
D: -; V: TRBV4-1; size: -; J: TRBJ2-3; CDR3: CASSQQSSWGDTQYF; DNA: TGCGCCAGCAGCCAACAATCTAGCTGGGGAGATACGCAGTATTTT
D: -; V: TRBV9; size: -; J: TRBJ2-2; CDR3: CASSASKGTGELFF; DNA: TGTGCCAGCAGCGCTAGCAAGGGGACCGGGGAGCTGTTTTTT
D: -; V: TRBV9; size: -; J: TRBJ2-3; CDR3: CASSLSTVADTQYF; DNA: TGTGCCAGCAGCCTTAGCACGGTAGCAGATACGCAGTATTTT